This TCR beta chain was observed in a study of blood T cell repertoires in COVID-19. The assay was immunoSEQ multiplex PCR, and TCRdb's table has in-frame clones only and misses some. In the table there are 200,000 to 250,000 clones, under 90% of which are singletons. From germline, CDR1 is MNHEY and CDR2 SVGAGI. CDR3 size: 12 residues. Trimming removed 5 bases from V and 12 bases from J; junction bases left unmatched: 5. The sample was PBMCs or T cells enriched from blood (not recorded which). The chain links TRBV6-5 to TRBJ1-4, with 8 bases fitting TRBD1. The receptor was isolated from a woman aged 60-75 years who had recovered from COVID-19. CDR3 loop: CASSRTGMQLFF. The CDR3 nucleotides are TGTGCCAGCAGTCGGACAGGGATGCAACTGTTTTTT.